These 27 T cell receptor beta chains were sequenced from one sample in a study of CD8 T cells in ankylosing spondylitis. TCRdb reanalysed the 5' RACE reads using MiXCR and keeps one entry per CDR3 protein. This sample carries around 390,000 distinct CDR3 sequences, around 24% of them seen once, and the ten largest clones take 16%. Antigens for these TCRs are unknown. Points from the study as a whole: It appeared that ankylosing spondylitis blood was characterized by a TCR beta motif of several highly homologous variants.

Material for sequencing was blood, either unsorted or a sorted T cell fraction (not recorded which). The receptor set was obtained from a male donor with ankylosing spondylitis.

In its sample, this clonotype was seen a few times. V is TRBV9 and J is TRBJ2-5; the D is unclear. From germline, CDR1 is SGDLS and CDR2 YYNGEE. The germline V and J ends were trimmed by 2 bases and 5 bases, with 10 bases remaining between them. The CDR3 is 13 amino acids. CDR3 DNA sequence: TGTGCCAGCAGCGTTGACGGGTGGGAGACCCAGTACTTC. This encodes CASSVDGWETQYF.

This clonotype has more than one count but fewer than ten. The rearrangement joins TRBV5-1 to TRBJ2-7, with 10 bases fitting TRBD2. CDR3 length: 13 residues. Per germline, CDR1 SGHRS and CDR2 YFSETQ. J was trimmed by 4 bases and V by 4 bases; bases with no gene match: 2. The CDR3 protein is CASSRGLAYEQYF. DNA of the CDR3: TGCGCCAGCAGCAGGGGACTAGCGTACGAGCAGTACTTC.

This clonotype was observed a handful of times. The chain links TRBV5-1 to TRBJ2-5; 8 bases are a match to TRBD2. This CDR3 contains 14 residues. Germline lookup yields CDR1 SGHRS and CDR2 YFSETQ. J gave up 5 bases and V 1 base, and 4 bases lay outside the gene matches. This CDR3 reads CASSLSPGGETQYF. CDR3 in DNA: TGCGCCAGCAGCTTGTCTCCGGGGGGGGAGACCCAGTACTTC.

CDR3 bases: TGTGCCAGCAGTGGACCTTCGGACAGGTATTCCTACGAGCAGTACTTC. Protein: CASSGPSDRYSYEQYF. J is TRBJ2-7 and V is TRBV6-1, with 7 bases fitting TRBD1. There are 16 residues in the CDR3. The germline CDR1 and CDR2 sequences are MNHNS and SASEGT. J was trimmed by 1 base and V by 4 bases; bases with no gene match: 10.

Written as DNA, the CDR3 is TGTGCCAGCAGCTTCAGACTAGCGGGAGGGCCGTTGGACACCGGGGAGCTGTTTTTT. Amino acids: CASSFRLAGGPLDTGELFF. The chain has TRBV5-4 and TRBJ2-2; 14 bases line up with TRBD2. CDR1 is SGHNT, CDR2 YYREEE, per germline (reference sequence). V gave up 2 bases and J gave up 3 bases; unmatched junction bases: 9. This CDR3 comprises 19 residues.

This chain connects TRBV28 to TRBJ2-7; 13 bases map to TRBD2. Looked up from germline, CDR1 is MDHEN and CDR2 is SYDVKM. This CDR3 has 18 amino acids. V lost 5 bases and J lost 9; bases outside the gene matches: 19. The CDR3 region has the DNA TGTGCCAGCAGTCCTCGGACTAGCGGGAGAGCTAGATCTACGATGCAGTACTTC. It codes for CASSPRTSGRARSTMQYF.

The chain has TRBV5-5 and TRBJ2-7; D is possibly TRBD1 (6 bases). The ends were cut back, 7 bases at V and 4 bases at J, with 9 bases in the middle. The CDR3 spans 11 residues. Germline V gene data show CDR1 as SGHKS and CDR2 as YYEKEE (reference sequence). CDR3 residues: CASGGQYEQYF. In nucleotides, the CDR3 is TGTGCCAGCGGAGGACAGTACGAGCAGTACTTC.

The chain joins TRBV11-2 to TRBJ2-1; 9 bases match TRBD2. This CDR3 spans 14 amino acids. Germline CDR1 is SGHAT and CDR2 is FQNNGV. CDR3 amino acids: CATEGGRVGNEQFF. Written as DNA, the CDR3 is TGTGCGACGGAAGGCGGGAGGGTAGGCAATGAGCAGTTCTTC.

In its sample, this clonotype was seen a few times. The chain has TRBV12-3 or TRBV12-4 and TRBJ1-5, with a tentative D call TRBD1 (5 bases). Trimming left V 4 bases short and J 5 bases short, with 12 bases between. The CDR3 is made up of 14 amino acids. In DNA form, the CDR3 reads TGTGCCAGCAGTTCGACAGTGTTACATCAGCCCCAGCATTTT. Amino acid sequence: CASSSTVLHQPQHF.

V is TRBV2 and J is TRBJ2-1; 8 bases fit TRBD2. Germline CDR1 is SNHLY and CDR2 is FYNNEI. CDR3 size: 15 residues. V gave up 6 bases and J gave up 0 bases; unmatched junction bases: 4. CDR3 loop: CASRGGTSSYNEQFF. CDR3 sequence (DNA): TGTGCCAGCAGGGGGGGGACTAGCTCCTACAATGAGCAGTTCTTC.

This clonotype was seen only once. J is TRBJ2-2 and V is TRBV18, with D uncertain. The CDR3 spans 13 residues. Trimming stripped 8 bases from V and 4 bases from J, with 11 bases between. The germline V gene encodes CDR1 KGHSH and CDR2 LQKENI. CDR3 nucleotide sequence: TGTGCCAGCCCCACACAGACCACCGGGGAGCTGTTTTTT. Protein product: CASPTQTTGELFF.

The J gene is TRBJ2-7, the V gene TRBV5-1, with 11 bases fitting TRBD1. This CDR3 has 16 amino acids. The junction had 8 bases not matched to a gene; V was cut back by 4 bases and J by 2 bases. The germline V gene has CDR1 SGHRS and CDR2 YFSETQ. The CDR3, as DNA: TGCGCCAGCAGCCAACGACCGGGACAGGGGGCCTACGAGCAGTACTTC. Its translation: CASSQRPGQGAYEQYF.

The chain combines TRBV27 with TRBJ2-7; D may be TRBD1 (6 bases). The CDR3 sequence is 15 residues long. The V end was cut by 0 bases, the J end by 3 bases, with 12 bases between. CDR1 MNHEY and CDR2 SMNVEV come from the germline V gene (reference sequence). The DNA of the CDR3 is TGTGCCAGCAGTTTATCTTACAGGGCGAGCTACGAGCAGTACTTC. This encodes CASSLSYRASYEQYF.

The V call is TRBV4-3, the J call TRBJ1-3; D unresolved. In germline, CDR1 is LGHNA, CDR2 YSLEER. Trimming left V 4 bases short and J 1 base short, with 11 bases between. The CDR3 spans 15 residues. In DNA form, the CDR3 reads TGCGCCAGCAGCCCAGACCGATTTTCTGGAAACACCATATATTTT. Translating it yields CASSPDRFSGNTIYF.

This clonotype was detected only a few times. The chain uses TRBV7-8 and TRBJ2-6, with 8 bases fitting TRBD1. With 2 bases clipped from V and 4 bases from J, the junction kept 10 bases outside the gene matches. The CDR3 extends over 18 amino acids. Germline V gene data show CDR1 as SGHVS and CDR2 as FQNEAQ. The CDR3 loop reads CASSLRANRGSGANVLTF. In nucleotides, the CDR3 is TGTGCCAGCAGCTTACGGGCTAACAGGGGGTCAGGGGCCAACGTCCTGACTTTC.

This clonotype was recorded a few times. The chain recombines TRBV5-1 with TRBJ2-1; D uncertain. CDR1 and CDR2 (germline): SGHRS, YFSETQ. The V end lost 2 bases, the J end lost 6 bases, and 9 bases lay between the germline ends. This CDR3 comprises 13 residues. This CDR3 is CASSFGSGNEQFF. The CDR3 region has the DNA TGCGCCAGCAGCTTCGGAAGTGGCAATGAGCAGTTCTTC.

This clonotype appeared a few times. The chain is built from TRBV7-9 and TRBJ1-1; the D is unclear. Germline V gives CDR1 SEHNR, CDR2 FQNEAQ (reference sequence). The length of the CDR3 is 15 residues. Trimming left V 5 bases short and J 4 bases short, with 17 bases between. CDR3 in amino acids: CASSPRGGPGTEAFF. DNA for the CDR3: TGTGCCAGCAGCCCCCGAGGAGGTCCGGGCACTGAAGCTTTCTTT.

The chain couples TRBV6-1 to TRBJ2-5; a weak D match, TRBD1 (5 bases). The length of the CDR3 is 14 residues. Germline V CDR1 and CDR2: MNHNS, SASEGT. Between the trimmed V and J ends, which lost 5 bases and 0 bases, there was a span of 10 bases. The CDR3 coding sequence is TGTGCCAGCAGTCTGACAGCGTACCAAGAGACCCAGTACTTC. Protein: CASSLTAYQETQYF.

This clonotype was counted once. This chain links TRBV10-2 with TRBJ2-1; 8 bases are shared with TRBD2. V trimming: 7 bases; J trimming: 0 bases; junction bases outside the gene matches: 5. Germline CDR1 WSHSY, CDR2 SAAADI. The CDR3 extends over 15 amino acids. CDR3 DNA: TGCGCCAGCACTAAGCGGGAGCACTCCTACAATGAGCAGTTCTTC. This sequence encodes CASTKREHSYNEQFF.

This clonotype was counted only a few times. The chain joins TRBV25-1 to TRBJ2-5; possible D gene TRBD1, 5 bases. Deletions cut 6 bases from V and 3 bases from J, with 8 bases between. Germline V lookup: CDR1 MGHDK, CDR2 SYGVNS. This CDR3 has 12 residues. The CDR3 reads CASSVTEETQYF. DNA for the CDR3: TGTGCCAGCAGCGTGACAGAAGAGACCCAGTACTTC. The full variable domain, in which reference TRBV25-1 and TRBJ2-5 provide the parts outside the CDR3, is EADIYQTPRYLVIGTGKKITLECSQTMGHDKMYWYQQDPGMELHLIHYSYGVNSTEKGDLSSESTVSRIRTEHFPLTLESARPSHTSQYLCASSVTEETQYFGPGTRLLVL.

There are a few counts of this clonotype. This sequence joins TRBV9 and TRBJ2-5, with D tentatively TRBD1 (6 bases). Germline assignment: CDR1 SGDLS and CDR2 YYNGEE. Trimming stripped 0 bases from V and 5 bases from J, with 14 bases between. The length of the CDR3 is 15 residues. In nucleotides, the CDR3 is TGTGCCAGCAGCGTAGTCCCAGGGGTGGGTGAGACCCAGTACTTC. Protein: CASSVVPGVGETQYF.

In this sample, this clonotype turned up many times. The chain links TRBV4-2 to TRBJ2-7, with 7 bases aligning to TRBD1. The CDR3 extends over 13 amino acids. Germline V lookup: CDR1 LGHNA, CDR2 YNFKEQ. J was trimmed by 4 bases and V by 4 bases; bases with no gene match: 4. The CDR3 region is CASSPGQSYEQYF. Here the CDR3 DNA reads TGTGCCAGCAGCCCGGGACAGTCATACGAGCAGTACTTC.

V and J are TRBV5-1 and TRBJ2-1; D gene uncertain. Germline CDR1 reads SGHRS; CDR2 reads YFSETQ. The germline V and J ends were trimmed by 1 base and 0 bases, with 11 bases remaining between them. The CDR3 spans 16 residues. The CDR3 spells CASSLYQASSYNEQFF. CDR3 DNA sequence: TGCGCCAGCAGCTTGTACCAGGCGAGCTCCTACAATGAGCAGTTCTTC. Looking up the rest from reference TRBV5-1 and TRBJ2-1 gives the full variable domain: KAGVTQTPRYLIKTRGQQVTLSCSPISGHRSVSWYQQTPGQGLQFLFEYFSETQRNKGNFPGRFSGRQFSNSRSEMNVSTLELGDSALYLCASSLYQASSYNEQFFGPGTRLTVL.

This clonotype was detected ten times or more. The gene calls are TRBV7-2 and TRBJ2-5; TRBD2 aligns across 7 bases. The germline V gene encodes CDR1 SGHTA and CDR2 FQGNSA. J lost 3 bases, V lost 5 bases, and 9 bases had no gene match. The CDR3 consists of 15 residues. CDR3 sequence: CASSLKTGREETQYF. The DNA for the CDR3 is TGTGCCAGCAGCCTTAAGACTGGGAGGGAAGAGACCCAGTACTTC.

This clonotype has only a few counts. The chain joins TRBV9 to TRBJ2-1; 7 nucleotides line up with TRBD2. Germline V lookup: CDR1 SGDLS, CDR2 YYNGEE. CDR3 length equals 16 residues. Trimming removed 4 bases from V and 7 bases from J; junction bases left unmatched: 14. The CDR3 sequence: CASSPSDRAGENEQFF. The CDR3 DNA is TGTGCCAGCAGCCCTAGTGATAGGGCGGGAGAAAATGAGCAGTTCTTC.

This clonotype was detected a few times. The genes are TRBV5-1 and TRBJ1-1, with 9 bases lining up with TRBD1. The CDR3 totals 15 residues. Germline V CDR1 and CDR2: SGHRS, YFSETQ. After removal of 0 bases from V and 4 bases from J, the junction contained 4 bases not matched to a gene. CDR3 region: CASSLAGTGFTEAFF. The DNA for the CDR3 is TGCGCCAGCAGCTTGGCCGGGACAGGGTTCACTGAAGCTTTCTTT.

This clonotype showed up just a few times. The CDR3 sequence: CASSSGLAGSTDTQYF. CDR3 coding DNA: TGCGCCAGCAGCTCGGGACTAGCGGGAAGCACAGATACGCAGTATTTT. The chain recombines TRBV5-1 with TRBJ2-3; 13 bases are a match to TRBD2. The J segment lost 0 bases and the V segment lost 3 bases, leaving 1 base of the junction unmatched. There are 16 residues in the CDR3. The germline V gene encodes CDR1 SGHRS and CDR2 YFSETQ. The complete variable domain, with remaining parts taken from reference TRBV5-1 and TRBJ2-3, reads KAGVTQTPRYLIKTRGQQVTLSCSPISGHRSVSWYQQTPGQGLQFLFEYFSETQRNKGNFPGRFSGRQFSNSRSEMNVSTLELGDSALYLCASSSGLAGSTDTQYFGPGTRLTVL.